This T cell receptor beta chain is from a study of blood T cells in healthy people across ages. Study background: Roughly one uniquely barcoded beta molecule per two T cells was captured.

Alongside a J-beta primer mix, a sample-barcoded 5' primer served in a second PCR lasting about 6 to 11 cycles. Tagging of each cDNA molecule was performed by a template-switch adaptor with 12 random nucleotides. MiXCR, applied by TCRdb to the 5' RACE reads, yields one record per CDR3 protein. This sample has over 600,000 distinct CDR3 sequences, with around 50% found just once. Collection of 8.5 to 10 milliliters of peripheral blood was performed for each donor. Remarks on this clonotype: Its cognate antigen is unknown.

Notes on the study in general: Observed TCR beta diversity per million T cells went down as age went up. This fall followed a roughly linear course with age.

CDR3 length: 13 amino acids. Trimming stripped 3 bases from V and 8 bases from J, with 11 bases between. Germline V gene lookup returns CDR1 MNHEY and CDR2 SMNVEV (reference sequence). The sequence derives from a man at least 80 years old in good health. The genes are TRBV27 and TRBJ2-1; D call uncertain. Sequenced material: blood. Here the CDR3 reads CASSFVVFDEQFF. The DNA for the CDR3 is TGTGCCAGCAGTTTCGTAGTATTCGATGAGCAGTTCTTC.